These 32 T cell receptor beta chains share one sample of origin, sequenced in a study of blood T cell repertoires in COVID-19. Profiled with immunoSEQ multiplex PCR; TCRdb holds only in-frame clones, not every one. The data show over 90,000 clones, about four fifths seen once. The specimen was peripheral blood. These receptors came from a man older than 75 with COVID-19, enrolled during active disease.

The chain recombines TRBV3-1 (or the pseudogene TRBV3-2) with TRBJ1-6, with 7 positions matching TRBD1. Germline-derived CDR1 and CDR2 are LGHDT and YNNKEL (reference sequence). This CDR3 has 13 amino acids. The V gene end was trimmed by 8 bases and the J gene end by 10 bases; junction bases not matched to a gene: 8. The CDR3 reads CASYLTGRSPLHF. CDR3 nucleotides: TGTGCCAGCTACTTGACAGGGCGATCACCCCTCCACTTT.

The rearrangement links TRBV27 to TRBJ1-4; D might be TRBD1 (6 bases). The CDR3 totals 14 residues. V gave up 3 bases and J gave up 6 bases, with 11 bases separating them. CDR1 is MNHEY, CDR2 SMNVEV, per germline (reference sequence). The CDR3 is CASSFSRGYEKLFF. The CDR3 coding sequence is TGTGCCAGCAGTTTTTCCAGGGGTTATGAAAAACTGTTTTTT.

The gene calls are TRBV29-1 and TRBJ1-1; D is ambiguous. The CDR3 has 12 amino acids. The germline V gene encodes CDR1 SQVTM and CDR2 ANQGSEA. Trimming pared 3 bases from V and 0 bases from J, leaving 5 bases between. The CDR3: CSVDEVNTEAFF. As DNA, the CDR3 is TGCAGCGTTGATGAGGTGAACACTGAAGCTTTCTTT.

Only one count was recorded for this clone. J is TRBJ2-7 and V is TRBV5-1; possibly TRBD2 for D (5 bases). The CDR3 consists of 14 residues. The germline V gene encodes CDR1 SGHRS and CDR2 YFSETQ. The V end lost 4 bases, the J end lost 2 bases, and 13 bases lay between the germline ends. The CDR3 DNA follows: TGCGCCAGCAGCCTTGAAGACTACGCCTACGAGCAGTACTTC. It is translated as CASSLEDYAYEQYF.

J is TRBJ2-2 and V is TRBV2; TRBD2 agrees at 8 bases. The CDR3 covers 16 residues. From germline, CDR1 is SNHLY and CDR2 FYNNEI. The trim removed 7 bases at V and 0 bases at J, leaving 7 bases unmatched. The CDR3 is CASTSREVPNTGELFF. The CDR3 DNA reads TGTGCCAGCACTTCGCGGGAGGTACCGAACACCGGGGAGCTGTTTTTT.

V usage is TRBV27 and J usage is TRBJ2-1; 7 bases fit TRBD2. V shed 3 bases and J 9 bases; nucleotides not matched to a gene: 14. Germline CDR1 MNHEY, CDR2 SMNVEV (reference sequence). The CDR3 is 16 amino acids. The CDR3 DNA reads TGTGCCAGCAGTTTTGCGAGCCTAGCGGATAATACTGAGCAGTTCTTC. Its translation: CASSFASLADNTEQFF.

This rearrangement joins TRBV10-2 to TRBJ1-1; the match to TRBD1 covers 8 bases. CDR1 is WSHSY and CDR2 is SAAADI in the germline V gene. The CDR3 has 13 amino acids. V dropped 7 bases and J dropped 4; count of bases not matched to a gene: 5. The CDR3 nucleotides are TGCGCCAGCAAAGGACAGGGCGGCACTGAAGCTTTCTTT. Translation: CASKGQGGTEAFF.

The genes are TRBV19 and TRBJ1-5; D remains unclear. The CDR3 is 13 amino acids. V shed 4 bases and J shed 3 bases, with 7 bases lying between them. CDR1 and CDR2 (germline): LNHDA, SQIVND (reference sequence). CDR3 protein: CASSSQFNQPQHF. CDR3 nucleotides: TGTGCCAGTAGTAGCCAGTTCAATCAGCCCCAGCATTTT.

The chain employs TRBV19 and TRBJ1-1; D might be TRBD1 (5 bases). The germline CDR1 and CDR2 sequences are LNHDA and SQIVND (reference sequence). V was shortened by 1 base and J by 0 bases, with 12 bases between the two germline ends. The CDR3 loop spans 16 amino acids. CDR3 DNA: TGTGCCAGTAGTATAGGAAGGACAAGAATGAACACTGAAGCTTTCTTT. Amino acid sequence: CASSIGRTRMNTEAFF.

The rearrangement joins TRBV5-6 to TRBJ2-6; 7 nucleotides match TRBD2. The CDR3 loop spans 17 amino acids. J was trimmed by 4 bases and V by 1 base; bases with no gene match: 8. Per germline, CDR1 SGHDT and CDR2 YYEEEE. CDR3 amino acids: CASSLKSGRGGANVLTF. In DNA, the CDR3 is TGTGCCAGCAGCTTGAAATCGGGGCGGGGGGGGGCCAACGTCCTGACTTTC. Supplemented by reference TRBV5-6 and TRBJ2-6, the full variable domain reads DAGVTQSPTHLIKTRGQQVTLRCSPKSGHDTVSWYQQALGQGPQFIFQYYEEEERQRGNFPDRFSGHQFPNYSSELNVNALLLGDSALYLCASSLKSGRGGANVLTFGAGSRLTVL.

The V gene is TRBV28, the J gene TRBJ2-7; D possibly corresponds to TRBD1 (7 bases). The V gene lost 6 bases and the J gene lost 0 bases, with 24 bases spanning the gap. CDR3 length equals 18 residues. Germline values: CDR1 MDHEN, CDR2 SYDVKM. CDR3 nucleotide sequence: TGTGCCAGCAGCTATACAGGGGTGGGACGCGGGACCTCCTACGAGCAGTACTTC. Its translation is CASSYTGVGRGTSYEQYF.

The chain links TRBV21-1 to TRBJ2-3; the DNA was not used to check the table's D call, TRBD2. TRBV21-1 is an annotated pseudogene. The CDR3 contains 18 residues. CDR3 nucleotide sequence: TGTGCCAGCAGCAAACCGAAATTGGGACTAGCGGACACCGGTTTGCGGTATTTT. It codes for CASSKPKLGLADTGLRYF.

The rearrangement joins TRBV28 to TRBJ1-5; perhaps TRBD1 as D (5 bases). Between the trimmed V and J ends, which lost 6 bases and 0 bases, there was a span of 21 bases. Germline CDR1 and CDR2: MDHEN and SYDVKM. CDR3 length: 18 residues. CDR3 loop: CASSSGFQGSYSNQPQHF. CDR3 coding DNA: TGTGCCAGCAGCTCAGGGTTCCAGGGATCGTATAGCAATCAGCCCCAGCATTTT.

The CDR3 sequence is CASSLGASGGAGYEQFF. The CDR3 DNA reads TGTGCCAGCAGCTTAGGGGCTAGCGGGGGGGCCGGATATGAGCAGTTCTTC. The chain recombines TRBV7-2 with TRBJ2-1; 12 bases are shared with TRBD2. The V and J ends lost 1 base and 8 bases, in that order; junction bases with no gene match: 9. This CDR3 is built from 17 residues. Looked up from germline, CDR1 is SGHTA and CDR2 is FQGNSA.

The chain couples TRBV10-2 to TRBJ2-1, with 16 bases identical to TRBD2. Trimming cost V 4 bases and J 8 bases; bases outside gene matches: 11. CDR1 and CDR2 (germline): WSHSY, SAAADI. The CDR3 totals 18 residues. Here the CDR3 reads CASSGGLAGGSRSYEQFF. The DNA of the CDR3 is TGCGCCAGCAGTGGGGGACTAGCGGGGGGGTCTCGAAGCTATGAGCAGTTCTTC.

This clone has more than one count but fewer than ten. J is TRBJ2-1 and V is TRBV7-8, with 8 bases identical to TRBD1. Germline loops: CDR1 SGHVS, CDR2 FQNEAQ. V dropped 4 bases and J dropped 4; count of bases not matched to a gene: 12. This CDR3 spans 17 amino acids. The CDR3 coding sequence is TGTGCCAGCAGCTCGAACCTCAGGGGGCGCCGTTACAATGAGCAGTTCTTC. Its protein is CASSSNLRGRRYNEQFF. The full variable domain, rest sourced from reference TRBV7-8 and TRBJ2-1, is GAGVSQSPRYKVAKRGQDVALRCDPISGHVSLFWYQQALGQGPEFLTYFQNEAQLDKSGLPSDRFFAERPEGSVSTLKIQRTQQEDSAVYLCASSSNLRGRRYNEQFFGPGTRLTVL.

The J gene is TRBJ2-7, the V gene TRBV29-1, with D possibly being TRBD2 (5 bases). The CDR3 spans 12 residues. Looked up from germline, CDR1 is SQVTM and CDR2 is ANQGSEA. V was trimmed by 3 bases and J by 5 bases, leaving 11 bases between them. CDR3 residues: CSVEERVNEQYF. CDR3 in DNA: TGCAGCGTTGAGGAGAGGGTTAACGAGCAGTACTTC.

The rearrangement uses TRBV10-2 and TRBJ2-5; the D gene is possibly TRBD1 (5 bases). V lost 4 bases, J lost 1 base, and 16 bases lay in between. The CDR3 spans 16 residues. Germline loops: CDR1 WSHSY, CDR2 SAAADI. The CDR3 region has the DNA TGCGCCAGCAGTGTTTTCCTAGACAGCCTCCAAGAGACCCAGTACTTC. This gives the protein CASSVFLDSLQETQYF.

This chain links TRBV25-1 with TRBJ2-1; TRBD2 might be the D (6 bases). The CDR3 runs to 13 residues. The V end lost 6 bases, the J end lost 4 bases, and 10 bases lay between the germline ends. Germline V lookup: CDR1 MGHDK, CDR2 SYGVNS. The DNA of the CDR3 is TGTGCCAGCAGCCGACTAGATTACAATGAGCAGTTCTTC. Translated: CASSRLDYNEQFF.

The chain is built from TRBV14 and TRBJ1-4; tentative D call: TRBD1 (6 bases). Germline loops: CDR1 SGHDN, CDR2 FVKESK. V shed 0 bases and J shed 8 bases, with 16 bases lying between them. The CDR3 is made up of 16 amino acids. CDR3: CASSQDLQGLGEKLFF. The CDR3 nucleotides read TGTGCCAGCAGCCAAGATTTGCAGGGGCTTGGCGAAAAACTGTTTTTT.

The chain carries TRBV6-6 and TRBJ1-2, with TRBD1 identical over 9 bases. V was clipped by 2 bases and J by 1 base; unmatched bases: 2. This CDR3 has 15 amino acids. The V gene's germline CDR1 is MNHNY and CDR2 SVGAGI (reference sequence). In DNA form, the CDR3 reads TGTGCCAGCAGTTACACAGGGGGCCTTAACTATGGCTACACCTTC. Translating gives CASSYTGGLNYGYTF.

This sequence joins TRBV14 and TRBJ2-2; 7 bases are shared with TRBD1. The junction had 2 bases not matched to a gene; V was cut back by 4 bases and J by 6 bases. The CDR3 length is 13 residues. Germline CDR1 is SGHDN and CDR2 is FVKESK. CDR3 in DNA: TGTGCCAGCAGCCGCGACAGGGCCGGGGAGCTGTTTTTT. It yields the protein CASSRDRAGELFF.

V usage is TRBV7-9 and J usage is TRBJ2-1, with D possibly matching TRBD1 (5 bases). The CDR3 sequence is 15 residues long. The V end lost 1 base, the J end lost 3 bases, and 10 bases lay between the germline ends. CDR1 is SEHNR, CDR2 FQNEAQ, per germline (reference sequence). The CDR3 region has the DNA TGTGCCAGCAGCTTAGAGGGGCTCCACTACAATGAGCAGTTCTTC. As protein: CASSLEGLHYNEQFF. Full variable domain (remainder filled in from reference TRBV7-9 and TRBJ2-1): DTGVSQNPRHKITKRGQNVTFRCDPISEHNRLYWYRQTLGQGPEFLTYFQNEAQLEKSRLLSDRFSAERPKGSFSTLEIQRTEQGDSAMYLCASSLEGLHYNEQFFGPGTRLTVL.

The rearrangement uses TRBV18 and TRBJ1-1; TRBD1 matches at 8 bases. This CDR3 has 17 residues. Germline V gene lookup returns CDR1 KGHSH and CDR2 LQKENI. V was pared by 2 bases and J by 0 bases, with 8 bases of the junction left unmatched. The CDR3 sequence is CASSPSGTGEMNTEAFF. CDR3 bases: TGTGCCAGCTCACCATCCGGGACAGGCGAAATGAACACTGAAGCTTTCTTT.

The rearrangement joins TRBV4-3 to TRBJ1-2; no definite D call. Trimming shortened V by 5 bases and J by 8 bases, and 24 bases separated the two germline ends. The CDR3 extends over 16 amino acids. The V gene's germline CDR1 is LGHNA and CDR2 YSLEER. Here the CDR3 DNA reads TGCGCCAGCAGCAGGGAGACATCCGGGAGCACGCGAGGCTACACCTTC. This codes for CASSRETSGSTRGYTF.

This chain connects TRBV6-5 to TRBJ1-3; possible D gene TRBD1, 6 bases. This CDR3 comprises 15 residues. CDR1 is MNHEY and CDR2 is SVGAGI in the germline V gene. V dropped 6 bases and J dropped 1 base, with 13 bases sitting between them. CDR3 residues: CASRRQAQSGNTIYF. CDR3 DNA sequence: TGTGCCAGCAGGCGACAGGCTCAATCTGGAAACACCATATATTTT.

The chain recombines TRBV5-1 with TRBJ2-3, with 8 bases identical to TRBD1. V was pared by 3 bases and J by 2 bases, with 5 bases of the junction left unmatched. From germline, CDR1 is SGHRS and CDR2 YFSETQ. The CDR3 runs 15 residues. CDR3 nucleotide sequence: TGCGCCAGCAGCTCTGACAGGGGTATCACAGATACGCAGTATTTT. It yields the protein CASSSDRGITDTQYF.

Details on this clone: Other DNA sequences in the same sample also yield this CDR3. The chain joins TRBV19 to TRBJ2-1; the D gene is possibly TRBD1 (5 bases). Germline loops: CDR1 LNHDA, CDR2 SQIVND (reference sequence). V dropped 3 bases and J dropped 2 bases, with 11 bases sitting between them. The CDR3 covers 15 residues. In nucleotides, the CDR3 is TGTGCCAGTAGTATCGGCCAGGGAACCTACAATGAGCAGTTCTTC. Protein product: CASSIGQGTYNEQFF.

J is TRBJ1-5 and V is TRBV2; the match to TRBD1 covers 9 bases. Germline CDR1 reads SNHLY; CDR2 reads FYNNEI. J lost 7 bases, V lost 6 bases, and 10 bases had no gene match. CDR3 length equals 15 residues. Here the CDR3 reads CASSIRTGARQPQHF. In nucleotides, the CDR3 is TGTGCCAGCAGCATCCGGACAGGGGCGAGGCAGCCCCAGCATTTT.

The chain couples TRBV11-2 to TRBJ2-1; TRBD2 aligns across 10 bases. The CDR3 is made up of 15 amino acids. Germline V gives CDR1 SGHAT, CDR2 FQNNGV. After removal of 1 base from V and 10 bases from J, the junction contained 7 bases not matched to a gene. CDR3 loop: CASSLVLAGSKEQFF. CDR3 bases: TGTGCCAGCAGCTTAGTACTAGCGGGGTCGAAGGAGCAGTTCTTC.

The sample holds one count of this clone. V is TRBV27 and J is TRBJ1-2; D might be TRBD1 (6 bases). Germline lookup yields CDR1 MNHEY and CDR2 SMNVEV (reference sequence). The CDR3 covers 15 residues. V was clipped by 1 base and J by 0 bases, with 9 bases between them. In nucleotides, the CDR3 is TGTGCCAGCAGTTTATATCAGGGGACTAACTATGGCTACACCTTC. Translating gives CASSLYQGTNYGYTF.

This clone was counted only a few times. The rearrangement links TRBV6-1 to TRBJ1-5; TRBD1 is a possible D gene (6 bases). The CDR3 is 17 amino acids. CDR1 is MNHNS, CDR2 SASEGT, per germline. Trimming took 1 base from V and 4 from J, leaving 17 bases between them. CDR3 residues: CASSEVGRGGVNQPQHF. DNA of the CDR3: TGTGCCAGCAGTGAAGTAGGCAGGGGAGGGGTTAATCAGCCCCAGCATTTT.